The sequence of this T cell receptor beta chain was determined in a study of early T cells in non-severe SARS-CoV-2 infection. Study-level information: Whole-blood bulk RNA, unsorted, was sequenced, and chains were unpaired.

V lost 7 bases to trimming and J lost 4 bases, with 14 bases between them. This CDR3 comprises 13 residues. Germline-derived CDR1 and CDR2 are SGHDT and YYEEEE. Each single cDNA molecule received a unique molecular identifier. TCRdb reprocessed the 5' RACE reads with MiXCR, giving one entry per CDR3 protein. The data show roughly 35,000 distinct CDR3 sequences, around 7% seen once. In its sample, this clonotype was seen many times. Its cognate antigen is unknown. Study-wide results and caveats: Anti-spike CD8 responses were favored by VDJdb matching, which missed private and CD4 specificities.

This TCR derives from an adult who was a healthcare worker with PCR-confirmed SARS-CoV-2 infection or an uninfected control (not recorded which). The sequenced sample was whole blood. The chain links TRBV5-6 to TRBJ1-1; the D is unclear. The CDR3 loop reads CASGLAHPTEAFF. The CDR3 DNA reads TGTGCCAGCGGTTTGGCTCACCCCACTGAAGCTTTCTTT.